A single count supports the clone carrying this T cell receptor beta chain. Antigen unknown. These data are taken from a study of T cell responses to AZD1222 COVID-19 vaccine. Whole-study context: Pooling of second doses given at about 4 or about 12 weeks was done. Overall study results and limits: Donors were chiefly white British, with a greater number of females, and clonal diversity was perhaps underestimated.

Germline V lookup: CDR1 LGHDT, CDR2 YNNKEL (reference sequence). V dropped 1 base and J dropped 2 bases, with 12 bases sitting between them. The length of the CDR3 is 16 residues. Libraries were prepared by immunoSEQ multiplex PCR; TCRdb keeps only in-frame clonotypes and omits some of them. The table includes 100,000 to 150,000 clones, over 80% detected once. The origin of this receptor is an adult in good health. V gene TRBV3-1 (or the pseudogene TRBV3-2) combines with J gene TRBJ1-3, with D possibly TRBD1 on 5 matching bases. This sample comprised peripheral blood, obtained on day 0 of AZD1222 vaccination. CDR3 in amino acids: CASSQGWGSAGNTIYF. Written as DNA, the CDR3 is TGTGCCAGCAGCCAAGGATGGGGGTCTGCTGGAAACACCATATATTTT.